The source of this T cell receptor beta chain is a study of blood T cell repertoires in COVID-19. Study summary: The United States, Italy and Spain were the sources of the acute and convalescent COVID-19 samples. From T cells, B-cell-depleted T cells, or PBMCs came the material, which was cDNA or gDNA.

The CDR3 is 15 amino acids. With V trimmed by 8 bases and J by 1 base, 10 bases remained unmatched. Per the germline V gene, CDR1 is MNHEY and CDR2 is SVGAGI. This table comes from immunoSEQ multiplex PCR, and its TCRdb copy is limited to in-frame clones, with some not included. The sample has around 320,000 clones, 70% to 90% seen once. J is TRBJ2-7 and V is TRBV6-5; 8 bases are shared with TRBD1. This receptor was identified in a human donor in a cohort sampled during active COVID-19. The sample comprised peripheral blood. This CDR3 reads CASDTGQGASYEQYF. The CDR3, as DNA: TGTGCCAGCGACACCGGGCAGGGGGCTTCCTACGAGCAGTACTTC.